Following are 27 T cell receptor beta chains from one sample sequenced in a study of beta chain features in type 1 diabetes. General study points: Shortening of TCRB CDR3s, moderate but significant, appeared in all four CD4+ subsets of Type 1 diabetes patients.

What was sequenced were expressed TCRB transcripts, since all of the isolated RNA had been reverse transcribed. Sequencing was performed with immunoSEQ multiplex PCR; in TCRdb, only in-frame clones are kept and a portion is missing. The sample contains approximately 130,000 clones, around a sixth of which appear only once. Their target antigens are unknown. The sequencing input was central memory CD4+ T cells from blood. These receptors all stem from a man aged 18 to 29 with type 1 diabetes.

This clone came up a few times. The V call is TRBV7-2, the J call TRBJ1-1, with no clear D. Germline CDR1 and CDR2: SGHTA and FQGNSA. This CDR3 region has 14 residues. Between the trimmed V and J ends, which lost 5 bases and 0 bases, there was a span of 10 bases. This CDR3 reads CASSVGMMNTEAFF. CDR3 DNA sequence: TGTGCCAGCAGCGTCGGGATGATGAACACTGAAGCTTTCTTT.

Here the CDR3 reads CASSLAPIVIQYF. DNA of the CDR3: TGTGCCAGCAGTTTAGCGCCTATAGTCATTCAGTACTTC. The chain joins TRBV28 to TRBJ2-4; D is unresolved. The V gene lost 2 bases and the J gene lost 9 bases, with 11 bases spanning the gap. The CDR3 contains 13 residues. Germline V gene lookup returns CDR1 MDHEN and CDR2 SYDVKM.

The chain carries TRBV4-2 and TRBJ1-2; a weak D match, TRBD1 (5 bases). CDR3 size: 15 residues. Trimming removed 5 bases from V and 0 bases from J, with 13 bases in between. Per germline, CDR1 LGHNA and CDR2 YNFKEQ. In nucleotides, the CDR3 is TGTGCCAGCAGCTTAGTTGGGGGAGCTAACTATGGCTACACCTTC. It encodes CASSLVGGANYGYTF.

The V gene is TRBV5-4, the J gene TRBJ2-1; TRBD2 is a possible D gene (6 bases). This CDR3 is 15 amino acids long. V gave up 1 base and J gave up 3 bases, with 11 bases separating them. CDR1 and CDR2 (germline): SGHNT, YYREEE (reference sequence). CDR3 loop: CASSLLEGGYNEQFF. Written as DNA, the CDR3 is TGTGCCAGCAGCTTGTTGGAGGGAGGCTACAATGAGCAGTTCTTC.

The genes are TRBV29-1 and TRBJ2-5; 7 bases align to TRBD2. The CDR3 length is 12 residues. Trimming cost V 4 bases and J 5 bases; bases outside gene matches: 4. CDR1 is SQVTM and CDR2 is ANQGSEA in the germline V gene. CDR3 nucleotides: TGCAGCGTTGGGACTAGTTCGGAGACCCAGTACTTC. Translating it yields CSVGTSSETQYF.

Ten or more counts support this clone. This chain uses TRBV13 with TRBJ2-1; a possible D gene is TRBD2 (5 bases). Deletions cut 0 bases from V and 0 bases from J, with 12 bases between. The CDR3 extends over 17 amino acids. CDR1 and CDR2 (germline): PRHDT, FYEKMQ (reference sequence). The CDR3: CASSLGLAASSYNEQFF. In nucleotides, the CDR3 is TGTGCCAGCAGCTTAGGCCTAGCCGCCAGCTCCTACAATGAGCAGTTCTTC. Together with reference TRBV13 and TRBJ2-1, the CDR3 gives the full variable domain: AAGVIQSPRHLIKEKRETATLKCYPIPRHDTVYWYQQGPGQDPQFLISFYEKMQSDKGSIPDRFSAQQFSDYHSELNMSSLELGDSALYFCASSLGLAASSYNEQFFGPGTRLTVL.

The chain carries TRBV19 and TRBJ1-1, with D maybe TRBD1 (5 bases). Looked up from germline, CDR1 is LNHDA and CDR2 is SQIVND (reference sequence). The V end lost 7 bases, the J end lost 2 bases, and 14 bases lay between the germline ends. This CDR3 spans 14 amino acids. The CDR3 reads CASILSGLNTEAFF. In DNA, the CDR3 is TGTGCCAGTATTCTTTCGGGACTAAACACTGAAGCTTTCTTT.

V gene TRBV5-1 combines with J gene TRBJ2-1; the D gene is possibly TRBD1 (5 bases). V lost 7 bases and J 0 bases, leaving 11 bases between the germline ends. The CDR3 runs to 14 residues. The germline V gene has CDR1 SGHRS and CDR2 YFSETQ. The CDR3 nucleotides are TGCGCCAGCCAAGGGGCAAGCTCCTACAATGAGCAGTTCTTC. Translation: CASQGASSYNEQFF.

The genes are TRBV25-1 and TRBJ1-3; D is unresolved. The CDR3 has 13 residues. Per germline, CDR1 MGHDK and CDR2 SYGVNS. The V end lost 7 bases, the J end lost 4 bases, and 11 bases lay between the germline ends. The CDR3 DNA follows: TGTGCCAGCATCCCTAATTGGGGAAACACCATATATTTT. Translating gives CASIPNWGNTIYF.

This clone was recorded a few times. The genes are TRBV4-3 and TRBJ2-3, with a tentative D call TRBD2 (5 bases). Germline V lookup: CDR1 LGHNA, CDR2 YSLEER. Trimming left V 3 bases short and J 2 bases short, with 18 bases between. The length of the CDR3 is 17 residues. CDR3 region: CASSQAAAAPFTDTQYF. The CDR3 DNA follows: TGCGCCAGCAGCCAGGCAGCGGCCGCCCCTTTCACAGATACGCAGTATTTT.

This clone turned up a few times. The V and J genes are TRBV7-2 and TRBJ2-3; 10 bases are a match to TRBD1. Germline V lookup: CDR1 SGHTA, CDR2 FQGNSA. The ends lost 6 bases at V and 2 bases at J; junction bases unmatched: 5. This CDR3 is 15 amino acids long. The CDR3 here is CASRTGTGVTDTQYF. CDR3 coding DNA: TGTGCCAGCAGGACCGGGACAGGGGTCACAGATACGCAGTATTTT.

This clone was counted a few times. This chain uses TRBV30 with TRBJ2-5, with 11 bases matching TRBD2. This CDR3 contains 14 residues. The ends lost 2 bases at V and 6 bases at J; junction bases unmatched: 5. CDR1 GTSNPN and CDR2 SVGIG come from the germline V gene (reference sequence). The CDR3 reads CAWSPTSGAKTQYF. The CDR3 DNA reads TGTGCCTGGAGTCCGACTAGCGGGGCTAAGACCCAGTACTTC.

The CDR3 region has the DNA TGTGCCTGGAGCAAGACAGGGAACACTGAAGCTTTCTTT. This codes for CAWSKTGNTEAFF. This chain connects TRBV30 to TRBJ1-1, with TRBD1 as a possible D gene (6 bases). CDR3 size: 13 residues. Per germline, CDR1 GTSNPN and CDR2 SVGIG (reference sequence). Trimming took 3 bases from V and 1 from J, leaving 9 bases between them.

A word on this clone: This sample includes further DNA sequences coding for the same CDR3. For the CDR3, the DNA is TGTGCCAGCAGCCGTGGGGAGACCCAGTACTTC. Translation gives CASSRGETQYF. The chain carries TRBV7-2 and TRBJ2-5; the D is unclear. The CDR3 is 11 amino acids. Deletions cut 5 bases from V and 5 bases from J, with 6 bases between. Germline-derived CDR1 and CDR2 are SGHTA and FQGNSA.

The chain couples TRBV6-5 to TRBJ2-2, with 8 bases that match TRBD1. The germline V gene has CDR1 MNHEY and CDR2 SVGAGI. J was trimmed by 4 bases and V by 9 bases; bases with no gene match: 7. The CDR3 loop spans 14 amino acids. CDR3 loop: CASRDRGGTGELFF. The CDR3 DNA reads TGTGCCAGTAGAGACAGGGGTGGCACCGGGGAGCTGTTTTTT.

The V call is TRBV30, the J call TRBJ2-7; D is undetermined. V was shortened by 0 bases and J by 8 bases, with 8 bases between the two germline ends. CDR1 is GTSNPN and CDR2 is SVGIG in the germline V gene (reference sequence). CDR3 length equals 11 residues. In DNA form, the CDR3 reads TGTGCCTGGAGTGTAAATGTCAAGCAGTACTTC. Translation gives CAWSVNVKQYF.

The table lists this clone with a few counts. This chain joins TRBV5-1 and TRBJ2-3; the match to TRBD2 covers 12 bases. V lost 4 bases, J lost 5 bases, and 11 bases stayed unmatched. CDR1 and CDR2 (germline): SGHRS, YFSETQ. The CDR3 runs 17 residues. CDR3 in amino acids: CASSPPRLAGEGDTQYF. The CDR3 bases are TGCGCCAGCAGCCCACCTCGACTAGCGGGAGAGGGAGATACGCAGTATTTT.

This clone has a handful of counts. This chain links TRBV20-1 with TRBJ1-1; no definite D call. This CDR3 is 11 amino acids long. V was shortened by 6 bases and J by 10 bases, with 15 bases between the two germline ends. CDR1 and CDR2 from the germline V gene are DFQATT and SNEGSKA (reference sequence). This chain's CDR3 is CSAPLRGRAFF. CDR3 in DNA: TGCAGTGCCCCCTTGAGAGGGCGAGCTTTCTTT.

The chain uses TRBV18 and TRBJ2-7; maybe TRBD1 (6 bases). Germline V lookup: CDR1 KGHSH, CDR2 LQKENI. This CDR3 is built from 16 residues. The V end lost 3 bases, the J end lost 1 base, and 16 bases lay between the germline ends. The CDR3 DNA sequence: TGTGCCAGCTCACCCCTACGTGGACAGCGATCCTACGAGCAGTACTTC. Translation gives CASSPLRGQRSYEQYF.

This clone was counted between two and nine times. The chain couples TRBV28 to TRBJ1-1, with D hard to call. The length of the CDR3 is 16 residues. Germline assignment: CDR1 MDHEN and CDR2 SYDVKM. V lost 5 bases, J lost 1 base, and 17 bases lay in between. CDR3 sequence: CASSPGYVGENTEAFF. The CDR3 DNA reads TGTGCCAGCAGTCCTGGGTACGTCGGGGAGAACACTGAAGCTTTCTTT. The entire variable domain, with the rest obtained from reference TRBV28 and TRBJ1-1, is as follows: DVKVTQSSRYLVKRTGEKVFLECVQDMDHENMFWYRQDPGLGLRLIYFSYDVKMKEKGDIPEGYSVSREKKERFSLILESASTNQTSMYLCASSPGYVGENTEAFFGQGTRLTVV.

This clone was seen many times. The V call is TRBV4-2, the J call TRBJ2-1, with D uncertain. Between the trimmed V and J ends, which lost 4 bases and 12 bases, there was a span of 13 bases. This CDR3 is built from 12 residues. CDR1 and CDR2 from the germline V gene are LGHNA and YNFKEQ. CDR3 loop: CASSRVDGVQFF. CDR3 sequence (DNA): TGTGCCAGCAGCCGCGTAGATGGGGTGCAGTTCTTC.

This clone was picked up a small number of times. The chain uses TRBV29-1 and TRBJ2-1; tentative D call: TRBD1 (5 bases). Trimming removed 0 bases at V and 11 bases at J, with 8 bases between. CDR1 SQVTM and CDR2 ANQGSEA come from the germline V gene. The length of the CDR3 is 11 residues. CDR3 in DNA: TGCAGCGTTGAAGAAGGGGCGAAGCAGTTCTTC. The encoded protein is CSVEEGAKQFF.

The V call is TRBV20-1, the J call TRBJ2-5, with unresolved D. V gave up 6 bases and J gave up 5 bases, with 10 bases separating them. This CDR3 has 11 residues. Germline V gives CDR1 DFQATT, CDR2 SNEGSKA (reference sequence). The CDR3 sequence: CSALTWETQYF. The CDR3 DNA follows: TGCAGTGCCTTGACCTGGGAGACCCAGTACTTC.

This clone was counted many times. The sample holds other DNA sequences that translate to the same CDR3. The rearrangement uses TRBV30 and TRBJ2-7, with 15 bases fitting TRBD2. The CDR3 has 17 residues. V was clipped by 2 bases and J by 4 bases; unmatched bases: 9. The germline gives CDR1 GTSNPN, CDR2 SVGIG (reference sequence). The CDR3: CAWSRGTSGRLLYEQYF. The DNA for the CDR3 is TGTGCCTGGAGTCGTGGGACTAGCGGGAGGCTCCTTTACGAGCAGTACTTC.

This clone was found a few times. The junction departs from the called germline gene at one end, perhaps through a read error. This chain joins TRBV7-7 and TRBJ2-1, with D uncertain. The CDR3 runs to 15 residues. Germline lookup yields CDR1 SSHAT and CDR2 FNYEAQ (reference sequence). CDR3 in DNA: TGTGCTAGCAGCTTGAGCGCTAGCTCCTACAATGAGCAGTTCTTC. It yields the protein CASSLSASSYNEQFF.

This clone was observed a handful of times. The genes are TRBV25-1 and TRBJ2-7, with D hard to call. Trimming removed 2 bases from V and 6 bases from J, with 17 bases in between. CDR3 length: 15 residues. Germline assignment: CDR1 MGHDK and CDR2 SYGVNS. The CDR3 bases are TGTGCCAGCAGTGAACTGACGGTGCTTATCGGCGAGCAGTACTTC. Amino acids: CASSELTVLIGEQYF.

Note on this clone: Other DNA sequences of this sample code for an identical CDR3. The genes are TRBV5-1 and TRBJ1-5, with 7 bases matching TRBD1. The CDR3 runs to 15 residues. Germline loops: CDR1 SGHRS, CDR2 YFSETQ. J was trimmed by 2 bases and V by 0 bases; bases with no gene match: 2. The CDR3 nucleotides read TGCGCCAGCAGCTTGGGACAGGGCGGCAATCAGCCCCAGCATTTT. The encoded protein is CASSLGQGGNQPQHF.